Below, one TCR beta chain is given with its context. This sample stems from a study of blood T cell repertoires in COVID-19. Cohort assignment relied on participant-reported clinical history. Germline V CDR1 and CDR2: SGHTA, FQGNSA. The CDR3 extends over 16 amino acids. V was shortened by 0 bases and J by 0 bases, with 8 bases between the two germline ends. Sequencing used immunoSEQ multiplex PCR; TCRdb keeps in-frame clones, though not all of them. Counted here are 300,000 to 350,000 clones, approximately 88% occurring once; the ten biggest clones make up around 4.6%. Material: PBMCs or T cells enriched from blood (not recorded which). The chain recombines TRBV7-2 with TRBJ1-4; no reliable D call. The clonotype comes from a man aged 25 to 40 who had recovered from COVID-19. Here the CDR3 reads CASSLAVAATNEKLFF. The DNA of the CDR3 is TGTGCCAGCAGCTTAGCAGTGGCCGCAACTAATGAAAAACTGTTTTTT.